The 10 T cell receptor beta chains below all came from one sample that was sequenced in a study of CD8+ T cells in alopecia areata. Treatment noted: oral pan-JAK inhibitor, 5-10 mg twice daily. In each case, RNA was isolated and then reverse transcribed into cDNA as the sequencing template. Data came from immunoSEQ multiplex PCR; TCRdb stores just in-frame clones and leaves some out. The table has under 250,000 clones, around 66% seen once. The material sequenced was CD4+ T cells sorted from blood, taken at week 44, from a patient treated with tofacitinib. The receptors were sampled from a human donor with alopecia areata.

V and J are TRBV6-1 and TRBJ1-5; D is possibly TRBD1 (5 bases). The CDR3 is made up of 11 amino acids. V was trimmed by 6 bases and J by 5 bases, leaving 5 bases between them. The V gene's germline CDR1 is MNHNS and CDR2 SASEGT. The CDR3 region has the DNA TGTGCCAGCAGGGGGGATCAGCCCCAGCATTTT. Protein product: CASRGDQPQHF.

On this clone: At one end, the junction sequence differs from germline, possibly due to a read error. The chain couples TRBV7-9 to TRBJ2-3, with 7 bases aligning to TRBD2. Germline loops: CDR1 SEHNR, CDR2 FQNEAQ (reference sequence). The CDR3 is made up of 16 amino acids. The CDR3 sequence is CASGLQAAGGTDTQYF. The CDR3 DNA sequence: TGTGCCAGCGGCTTGCAAGCCGCGGGAGGCACAGATACGCAGTATTTT.

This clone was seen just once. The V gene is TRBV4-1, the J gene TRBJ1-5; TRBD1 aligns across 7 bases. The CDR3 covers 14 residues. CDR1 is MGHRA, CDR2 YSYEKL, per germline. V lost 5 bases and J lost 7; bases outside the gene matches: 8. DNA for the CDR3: TGCGCCAGCAGCGTCCAGGGGGGAGGACAGCCCCAGCATTTT. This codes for CASSVQGGGQPQHF.

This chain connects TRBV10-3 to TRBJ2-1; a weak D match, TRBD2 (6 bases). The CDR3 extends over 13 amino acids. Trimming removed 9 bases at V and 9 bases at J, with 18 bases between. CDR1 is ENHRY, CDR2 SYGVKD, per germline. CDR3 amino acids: CAIRDPRGSEQFF. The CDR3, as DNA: TGTGCCATTCGGGATCCGCGGGGTAGTGAGCAGTTCTTC.

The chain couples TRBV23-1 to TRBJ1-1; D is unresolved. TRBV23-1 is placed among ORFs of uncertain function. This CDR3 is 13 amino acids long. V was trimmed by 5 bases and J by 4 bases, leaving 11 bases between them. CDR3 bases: TGCGCCAGCAGTTCCGCGGGCGGCACTGAAGCTTTCTTT. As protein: CASSSAGGTEAFF.

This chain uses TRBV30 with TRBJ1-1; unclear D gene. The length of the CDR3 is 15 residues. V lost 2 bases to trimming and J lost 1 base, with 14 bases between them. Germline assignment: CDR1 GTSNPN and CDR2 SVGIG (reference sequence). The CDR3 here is CAWSPIGRGNTEAFF. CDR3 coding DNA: TGTGCCTGGAGTCCGATCGGACGGGGGAACACTGAAGCTTTCTTT.

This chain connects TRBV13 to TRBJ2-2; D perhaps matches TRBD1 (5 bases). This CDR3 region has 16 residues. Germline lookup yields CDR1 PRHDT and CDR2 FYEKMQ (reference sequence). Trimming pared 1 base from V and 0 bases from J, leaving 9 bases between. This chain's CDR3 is CASSLVAGSNTGELFF. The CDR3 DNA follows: TGTGCCAGCAGCTTAGTGGCAGGGTCGAACACCGGGGAGCTGTTTTTT.

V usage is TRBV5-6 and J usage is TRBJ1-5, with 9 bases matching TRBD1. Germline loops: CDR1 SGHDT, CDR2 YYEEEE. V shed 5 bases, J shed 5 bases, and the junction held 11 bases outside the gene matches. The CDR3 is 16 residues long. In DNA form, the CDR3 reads TGTGCCAGCAGTCTCGGCGGGACAGGGATTGATCAGCCCCAGCATTTT. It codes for CASSLGGTGIDQPQHF.

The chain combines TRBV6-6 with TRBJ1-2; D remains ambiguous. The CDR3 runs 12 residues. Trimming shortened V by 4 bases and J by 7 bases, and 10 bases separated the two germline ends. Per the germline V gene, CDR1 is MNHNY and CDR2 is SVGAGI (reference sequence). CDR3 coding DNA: TGTGCCAGCAGTTCCCAAGTGAGTGGCTACACCTTC. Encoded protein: CASSSQVSGYTF.

This chain's CDR3 is CASSQKQGTDTQYF. CDR3 coding DNA: TGTGCCAGCAGCCAGAAACAGGGCACAGATACGCAGTATTTT. The rearrangement links TRBV5-6 to TRBJ2-3, with D perhaps matching TRBD1 (5 bases). Germline loops: CDR1 SGHDT, CDR2 YYEEEE. V gave up 4 bases and J gave up 1 base, with 10 bases separating them. The CDR3 contains 14 residues.